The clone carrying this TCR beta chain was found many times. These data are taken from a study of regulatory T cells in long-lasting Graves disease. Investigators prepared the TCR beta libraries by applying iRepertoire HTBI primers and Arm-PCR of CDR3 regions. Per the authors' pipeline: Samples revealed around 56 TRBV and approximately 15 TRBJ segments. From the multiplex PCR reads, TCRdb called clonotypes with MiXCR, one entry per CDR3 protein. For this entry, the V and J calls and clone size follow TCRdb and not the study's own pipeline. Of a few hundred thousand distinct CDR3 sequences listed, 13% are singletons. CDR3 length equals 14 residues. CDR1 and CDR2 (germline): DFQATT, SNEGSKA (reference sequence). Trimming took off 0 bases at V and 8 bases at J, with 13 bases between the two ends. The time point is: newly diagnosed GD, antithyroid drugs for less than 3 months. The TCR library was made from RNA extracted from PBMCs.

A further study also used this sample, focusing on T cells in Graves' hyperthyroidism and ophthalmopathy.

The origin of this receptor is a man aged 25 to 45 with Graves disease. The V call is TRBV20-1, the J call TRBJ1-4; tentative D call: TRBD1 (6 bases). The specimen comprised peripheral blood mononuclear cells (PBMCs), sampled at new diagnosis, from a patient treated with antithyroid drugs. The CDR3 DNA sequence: TGCAGTGCTAGAGATGTACAGGGCGACGAAAAACTGTTTTTT. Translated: CSARDVQGDEKLFF.